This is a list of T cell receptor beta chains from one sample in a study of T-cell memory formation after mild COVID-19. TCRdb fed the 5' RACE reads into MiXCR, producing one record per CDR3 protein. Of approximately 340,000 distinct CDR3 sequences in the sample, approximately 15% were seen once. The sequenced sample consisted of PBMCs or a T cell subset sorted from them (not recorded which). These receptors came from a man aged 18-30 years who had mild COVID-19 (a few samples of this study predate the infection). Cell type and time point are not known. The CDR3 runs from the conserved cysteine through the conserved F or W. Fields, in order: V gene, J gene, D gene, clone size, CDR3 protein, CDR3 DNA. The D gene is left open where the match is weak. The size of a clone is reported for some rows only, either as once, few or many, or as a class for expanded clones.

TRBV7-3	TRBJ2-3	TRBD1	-	CASSAQGGYTQYF	TGTGCCAGCAGCGCACAGGGGGGATATACGCAGTATTTT
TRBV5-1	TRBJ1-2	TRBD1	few	CASSLVGGDSPYGYTF	TGCGCCAGCAGCTTGGTAGGGGGCGATTCCCCCTATGGCTACACCTTC
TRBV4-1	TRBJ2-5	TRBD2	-	CASSRVAGGQETQYF	TGCGCCAGCAGCCGGGTAGCGGGGGGTCAAGAGACCCAGTACTTC
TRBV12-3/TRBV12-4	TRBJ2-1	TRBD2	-	CASSWLRGGFEQFF	TGTGCCAGCTCTTGGCTGCGGGGGGGTTTTGAGCAGTTCTTC
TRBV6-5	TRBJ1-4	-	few	CASSSGGEKLFF	TGTGCCAGCAGTTCGGGCGGCGAAAAACTGTTTTTT
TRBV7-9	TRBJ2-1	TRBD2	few	CASSHRLAGAYNEQFF	TGTGCCAGCAGCCATCGACTAGCGGGGGCTTACAATGAGCAGTTCTTC
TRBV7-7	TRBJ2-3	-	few	CASSRDFSDTQYF	TGTGCTAGCAGCCGGGACTTTTCGGATACGCAGTATTTT
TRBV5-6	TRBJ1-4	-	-	CASSFRPLVEKLFF	TGTGCCAGCAGCTTCCGACCTCTTGTAGAAAAACTGTTTTTT
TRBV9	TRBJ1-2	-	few	CASSVASPAGADYGYTF	TGTGCCAGCAGCGTAGCTTCCCCAGCGGGGGCCGACTATGGCTACACATTC
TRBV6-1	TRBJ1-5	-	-	CASSPRRVPDQPQHF	TGTGCCAGCAGTCCCCGGAGGGTCCCCGATCAGCCCCAGCATTTT
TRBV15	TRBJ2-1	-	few	CATSRKSAPSSYNEQFF	TGTGCCACCAGCAGAAAATCAGCCCCGAGCTCCTACAATGAGCAGTTCTTC
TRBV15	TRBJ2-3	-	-	CATSSRPRTDTQYF	TGTGCCACCAGCTCTCGACCCCGCACAGATACGCAGTATTTT
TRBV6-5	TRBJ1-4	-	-	CASSYRRWTNEKLFF	TGTGCCAGCAGTTATCGTAGGTGGACTAATGAAAAACTGTTTTTT
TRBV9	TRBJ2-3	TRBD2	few	CASGLAGGPPDTQYF	TGTGCCAGCGGACTAGCGGGGGGGCCTCCAGATACGCAGTATTTT
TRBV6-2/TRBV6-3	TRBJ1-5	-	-	CASYRVWYQPQHF	TGTGCCAGTTACAGGGTTTGGTATCAGCCCCAGCATTTT
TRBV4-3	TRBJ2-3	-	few	CASSQYPAENTQYF	TGCGCCAGCAGCCAATACCCTGCCGAGAATACGCAGTATTTT
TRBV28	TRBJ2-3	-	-	CASINWGTQYF	TGTGCCAGCATCAACTGGGGTACGCAGTATTTT
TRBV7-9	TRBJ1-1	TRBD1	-	CASSLSGTAEAFF	TGTGCCAGCAGCCTCTCCGGGACAGCGGAAGCTTTCTTT
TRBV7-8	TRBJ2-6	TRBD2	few	CASSLGASGGYSSGANVLTF	TGTGCCAGCAGCTTAGGGGCTAGCGGGGGCTATAGCTCTGGGGCCAACGTCCTGACTTTC
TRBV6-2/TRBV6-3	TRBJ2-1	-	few	CASSRIGGPVVNEQFF	TGTGCCAGCAGCCGAATCGGGGGACCCGTTGTAAATGAGCAGTTCTTC
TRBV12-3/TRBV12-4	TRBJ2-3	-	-	CASSFSRPETDTQYF	TGTGCCAGCAGTTTCTCCCGCCCGGAGACAGATACGCAGTATTTT
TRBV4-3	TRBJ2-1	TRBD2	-	CASTLTSGGGNEQFF	TGCGCCAGCACCCTGACTAGCGGGGGGGGCAATGAGCAGTTCTTC
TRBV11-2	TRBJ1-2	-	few	CASSLGGGGHYGYTF	TGTGCCAGCAGCTTAGGGGGTGGAGGGCACTATGGCTACACCTTC
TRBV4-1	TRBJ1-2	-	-	CASSRLEGVGTRYGYTF	TGCGCCAGCAGCCGCCTCGAAGGGGTCGGGACACGCTATGGCTACACCTTC
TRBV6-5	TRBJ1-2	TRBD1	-	CASSYGADRDNGYTF	TGTGCCAGCAGTTATGGTGCGGACAGGGACAATGGCTACACCTTC
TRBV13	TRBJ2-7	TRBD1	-	CASSSTGDRDYEQYF	TGTGCCAGCAGCTCTACCGGGGACAGGGACTACGAGCAGTACTTC
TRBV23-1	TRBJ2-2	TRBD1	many	CASTSEGGQPNTGELFF	TGCGCCAGCACCTCGGAAGGGGGACAGCCAAACACCGGGGAGCTGTTTTTT
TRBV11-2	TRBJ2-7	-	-	CASSPVGWQTGEQYF	TGTGCCAGCAGCCCGGTGGGTTGGCAGACGGGCGAGCAGTACTTC
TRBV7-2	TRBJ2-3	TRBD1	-	CASSRVWGTAITDTQYF	TGTGCCAGCAGCCGAGTTTGGGGGACAGCAATCACAGATACGCAGTATTTT
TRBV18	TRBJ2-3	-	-	CASSPYRGRTRLGATDTQYF	TGTGCCAGCTCACCATACCGGGGGCGCACGAGGCTGGGAGCCACAGATACGCAGTATTTT
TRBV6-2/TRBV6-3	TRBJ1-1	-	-	CASSYVRGNTEAFF	TGTGCCAGCAGTTACGTCCGGGGGAACACTGAAGCTTTCTTT
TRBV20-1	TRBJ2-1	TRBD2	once	CSATFSGGADNEQFF	TGCAGTGCTACATTCAGCGGGGGGGCAGACAATGAGCAGTTCTTC
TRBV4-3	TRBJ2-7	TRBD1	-	CASSHMTGNYEQYF	TGCGCCAGCAGCCATATGACAGGGAACTACGAGCAGTACTTC
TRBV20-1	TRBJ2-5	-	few	CSATTTGIQETQYF	TGCAGTGCTACTACGACAGGCATACAAGAGACCCAGTACTTC
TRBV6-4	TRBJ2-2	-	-	CASSRDFTGELFF	TGTGCCAGCAGCCGGGACTTCACCGGGGAGCTGTTTTTT
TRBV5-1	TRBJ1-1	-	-	CASSVMGTATEAFF	TGCGCCAGCAGCGTAATGGGGACGGCAACTGAAGCTTTCTTT
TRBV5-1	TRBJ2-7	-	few	CASSVTGNGYEQYF	TGCGCCAGCAGCGTAACAGGTAACGGCTACGAGCAGTACTTC
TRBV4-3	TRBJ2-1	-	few	CASSQDLYGNEQFF	TGCGCCAGCAGCCAAGATCTGTACGGCAATGAGCAGTTCTTC
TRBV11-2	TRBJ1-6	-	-	CASSPHVDGSPLHF	TGTGCCAGCAGCCCCCATGTCGACGGCTCACCCCTCCACTTT
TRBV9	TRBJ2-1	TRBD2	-	CASSVGSAGSGEQFF	TGTGCCAGCAGCGTAGGGTCAGCGGGGTCCGGTGAGCAGTTCTTC
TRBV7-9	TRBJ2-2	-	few	CASSPSDRNTGELFF	TGTGCCAGCAGCCCCTCCGACAGGAACACCGGGGAGCTGTTTTTT
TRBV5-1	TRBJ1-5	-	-	CASSLGGGPNQPQHF	TGCGCCAGCAGCTTGGGGGGGGGGCCCAATCAGCCCCAGCATTTT
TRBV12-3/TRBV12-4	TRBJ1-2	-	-	CASSPLKIRDPRGYTF	TGTGCCAGCAGCCCACTCAAGATCAGGGACCCAAGGGGCTACACCTTC
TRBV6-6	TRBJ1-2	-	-	CASSSDGNYGYTF	TGTGCCAGCAGTTCAGACGGAAACTATGGCTACACCTTC
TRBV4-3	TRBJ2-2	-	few	CASSQAEWGGELFF	TGCGCCAGCAGCCAGGCCGAGTGGGGCGGGGAGCTGTTTTTT
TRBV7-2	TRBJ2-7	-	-	CASSLRSPGSYEQYF	TGTGCCAGCAGCTTAAGGTCGCCAGGCTCCTACGAGCAGTACTTC
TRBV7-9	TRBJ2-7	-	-	CASSQGGALSYEQYF	TGTGCCAGCAGCCAGGGGGGGGCCCTATCATACGAGCAGTACTTC
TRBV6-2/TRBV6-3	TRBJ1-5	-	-	CASNQGYQPQHF	TGTGCCAGCAACCAGGGTTACCAGCCCCAGCATTTT
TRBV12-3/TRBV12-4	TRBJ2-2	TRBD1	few	CASRMTGSGELFF	TGTGCCAGCAGGATGACAGGGTCCGGGGAGCTGTTTTTT
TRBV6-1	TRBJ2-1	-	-	CASSLRQAIYNEQFF	TGTGCCAGCAGCTTGAGGCAGGCAATATACAATGAGCAGTTCTTC
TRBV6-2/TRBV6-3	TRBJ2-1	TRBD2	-	CASSYRWLAGAKSSYNEQFF	TGTGCCAGCAGTTACCGGTGGTTAGCGGGAGCCAAATCCTCCTACAATGAGCAGTTCTTC
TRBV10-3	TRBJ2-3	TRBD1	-	CAISAGQGAVTQYF	TGTGCCATCAGTGCGGGACAGGGGGCCGTTACGCAGTATTTT
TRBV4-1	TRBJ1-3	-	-	CASSQAAVDAGNTIYF	TGCGCCAGCAGCCAAGCCGCCGTGGATGCTGGAAACACCATATATTTT
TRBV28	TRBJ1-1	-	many	CASSYPTRRTEAFF	TGTGCCAGCAGTTATCCGACAAGGAGGACTGAAGCTTTCTTT
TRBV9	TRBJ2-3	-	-	CASSQSGRTSTDTQYF	TGTGCCAGCAGCCAATCAGGACGGACTAGCACAGATACGCAGTATTTT